This T cell receptor beta chain appears in the sequencing data of a study of T-cell reconstitution after alpha-beta-depleted transplantation in children. With 2 bases removed from V and 2 bases from J, the gap between germline ends came to 8 bases. Germline assignment: CDR1 SGDLS and CDR2 YYNGEE. The CDR3 consists of 13 residues. Only a few counts were recorded for this clonotype. Unique molecular identifiers featured in how the TCRbeta library was prepared. TCRdb passed the PCR reads through MiXCR, listing each CDR3 protein once. The table records some 550,000 distinct CDR3 sequences, around 16% of them present only once.

This chain joins TRBV9 and TRBJ2-7; D is unresolved. The clonotype comes from a human donor who donated a stem cell graft to a child with acute lymphoblastic leukemia. Sample: PBMCs from the stem cell graft donor, taken from the stem cell graft. For the CDR3, the DNA is TGTGCCAGCAGCGTCGACCCGGCCTACGAGCAGTACTTC. It yields the protein CASSVDPAYEQYF.